This entry lists 16 T cell receptor beta chains sequenced from one sample in a study of PD-1 blockade in classical Hodgkin lymphoma. Profiling relied on immunoSEQ multiplex PCR, and the TCRdb table lists in-frame clones only, not all of them. The table includes tens of thousands of clones, about 80% detected once. Time point specified: cycle 4 day 1 (C4D1), after less than seven weeks of nivolumab. All patients experienced relapse after autologous stem cell transplantation, and brentuximab vedotin exposure was variable. Sequencing used peripheral blood mononuclear cells (PBMCs), obtained before the fourth cycle of nivolumab. The receptors here all came from a human donor with classical Hodgkin lymphoma.

The chain recombines TRBV5-8 with TRBJ2-7; 10 positions agree with TRBD2. The germline V gene encodes CDR1 SGHTS and CDR2 YDEGEE. V trimming: 3 bases; J trimming: 3 bases; junction bases outside the gene matches: 3. The CDR3 spans 14 residues. The CDR3 sequence is CASSYLAGDYEQYF. CDR3 nucleotides: TGTGCCAGCAGCTACCTAGCGGGAGACTACGAGCAGTACTTC.

This clone was observed a handful of times. V usage is TRBV19 and J usage is TRBJ1-4; D call uncertain. In germline, CDR1 is LNHDA, CDR2 SQIVND (reference sequence). The ends were cut back, 7 bases at V and 8 bases at J, with 20 bases in the middle. This CDR3 comprises 15 residues. This chain's CDR3 is CASTIGVGSSEKLFF. The CDR3 DNA sequence: TGTGCCAGTACCATAGGTGTTGGTTCTTCCGAAAAACTGTTTTTT.

The chain uses TRBV5-5 and TRBJ2-7; D unresolved. The V gene lost 4 bases and the J gene lost 2 bases, with 4 bases spanning the gap. The CDR3 runs 11 residues. Germline loops: CDR1 SGHKS, CDR2 YYEKEE (reference sequence). The CDR3 loop reads CASSTTYEQYF. The CDR3 nucleotides read TGTGCCAGCAGCACGACCTACGAGCAGTACTTC.

The chain links TRBV4-2 to TRBJ1-2; TRBD1 matches 9 bases. CDR3 length: 15 residues. The junction had 7 bases not matched to a gene; V was cut back by 0 bases and J by 8 bases. Germline CDR1 is LGHNA and CDR2 is YNFKEQ. In DNA form, the CDR3 reads TGTGCCAGCAGCCAAGATCACGGACAGGGGAGCGGCTACACCTTC. Translated: CASSQDHGQGSGYTF.

V usage is TRBV4-1 and J usage is TRBJ2-1, with TRBD2 matching over 9 bases. V lost 0 bases to trimming and J lost 0 bases; unmatched junction nucleotides: 9. This CDR3 contains 19 residues. In germline, CDR1 is MGHRA, CDR2 YSYEKL. The CDR3, as DNA: TGCGCCAGCAGCCAAGAAGGAGCACTAGCGGGCTTCTCCTACAATGAGCAGTTCTTC. Residues: CASSQEGALAGFSYNEQFF.

This chain uses TRBV19 with TRBJ2-1; 9 positions match TRBD2. Germline CDR1 is LNHDA and CDR2 is SQIVND (reference sequence). The CDR3 is made up of 14 amino acids. After removal of 2 bases from V and 8 bases from J, the junction contained 4 bases not matched to a gene. The CDR3 DNA is TGTGCCAGTAGTATAAGCGGGAGGTTGGATGAGCAGTTCTTC. This translates into CASSISGRLDEQFF.

The chain carries TRBV7-9 and TRBJ2-1, with D maybe TRBD1 (6 bases). This CDR3 has 13 amino acids. V was shortened by 2 bases and J by 15 bases, with 17 bases between the two germline ends. CDR1 is SEHNR, CDR2 FQNEAQ, per germline (reference sequence). CDR3 sequence: CASSLYTGTKGFF. The DNA of the CDR3 is TGTGCCAGCAGCTTATATACCGGGACAAAGGGGTTCTTC.

This clone was found a few times. CDR3 nucleotide sequence: TGTGCCAGCAGTGAGACCTGGGAAGCTTTCTTT. As protein: CASSETWEAFF. This chain connects TRBV6-1 to TRBJ1-1; no reliable D call. Germline-derived CDR1 and CDR2 are MNHNS and SASEGT. The CDR3 length is 11 residues. Trimming cost V 3 bases and J 8 bases, with 7 bases left between them.

The gene calls are TRBV19 and TRBJ2-1, with 11 bases fitting TRBD2. Germline assignment: CDR1 LNHDA and CDR2 SQIVND (reference sequence). The CDR3 spans 21 residues. The V segment lost 5 bases and the J segment 1 base; nucleotides outside the gene matches: 19. The CDR3 here is CASSVPGDLPTSGSSYNEQFF. The CDR3 DNA sequence: TGTGCCAGTAGTGTCCCGGGGGATCTGCCCACTAGCGGGAGTTCCTACAATGAGCAGTTCTTC. Drawing the rest from reference TRBV19 and TRBJ2-1, the complete variable domain is DGGITQSPKYLFRKEGQNVTLSCEQNLNHDAMYWYRQDPGQGLRLIYYSQIVNDFQKGDIAEGYSVSREKKESFPLTVTSAQKNPTAFYLCASSVPGDLPTSGSSYNEQFFGPGTRLTVL.

This chain joins TRBV2 and TRBJ1-1; D may be TRBD1 (6 bases). V lost 9 bases to trimming and J lost 2 bases, with 13 bases between them. Germline-derived CDR1 and CDR2 are SNHLY and FYNNEI. CDR3 size: 13 residues. This CDR3 reads CARNRDFNTEAFF. The CDR3 region has the DNA TGTGCCAGGAACAGGGACTTTAACACTGAAGCTTTCTTT.

V is TRBV5-1 and J is TRBJ1-5; TRBD1 matches 11 bases. Trimming cost V 4 bases and J 2 bases; bases outside gene matches: 5. The germline gives CDR1 SGHRS, CDR2 YFSETQ. There are 16 residues in the CDR3. CDR3 sequence: CASSTGTGGGNQPQHF. The CDR3 DNA reads TGCGCCAGCAGCACCGGGACAGGGGGTGGCAATCAGCCCCAGCATTTT.

The genes are TRBV6-1 and TRBJ1-3, with 9 bases aligning to TRBD1. The V and J ends lost 7 bases and 7 bases, in that order; junction bases with no gene match: 5. Germline loops: CDR1 MNHNS, CDR2 SASEGT. The CDR3 covers 13 residues. In DNA, the CDR3 is TGTGCCAGCAAACAACAGGGGGCGAACACCATATATTTT. It is translated as CASKQQGANTIYF.

The gene calls are TRBV28 and TRBJ2-1; 10 nucleotides match TRBD1. In germline, CDR1 is MDHEN, CDR2 SYDVKM. The CDR3 is 16 amino acids. J was trimmed by 1 base and V by 7 bases; bases with no gene match: 7. This CDR3 is CASKGDRGHSYNEQFF. The DNA for the CDR3 is TGTGCCAGCAAGGGTGACAGGGGGCATTCCTACAATGAGCAGTTCTTC.

The chain is built from TRBV2 and TRBJ1-5; D perhaps matches TRBD1 (5 bases). The CDR3 is made up of 12 amino acids. With 1 base removed from V and 7 bases from J, the gap between germline ends came to 5 bases. The V gene's germline CDR1 is SNHLY and CDR2 FYNNEI. CDR3 residues: CASSEGGQPQHF. The CDR3 DNA sequence: TGTGCCAGCAGTGAAGGGGGGCAGCCCCAGCATTTT. Supplemented by reference TRBV2 and TRBJ1-5, the full variable domain reads EPEVTQTPSHQVTQMGQEVILRCVPISNHLYFYWYRQILGQKVEFLVSFYNNEISEKSEIFDDQFSVERPDGSNFTLKIRSTKLEDSAMYFCASSEGGQPQHFGDGTRLSIL.

The genes are TRBV25-1 and TRBJ2-1; TRBD1 matches at 11 bases. J lost 9 bases, V lost 6 bases, and 10 bases had no gene match. CDR1 and CDR2 (germline): MGHDK, SYGVNS. The CDR3 extends over 15 amino acids. The CDR3 here is CASSRTDRGQGEQFF. The CDR3 DNA sequence: TGTGCCAGCAGCAGGACGGACAGGGGGCAAGGTGAGCAGTTCTTC.

This sequence joins TRBV28 and TRBJ2-7; a possible D gene is TRBD1 (6 bases). The germline V gene encodes CDR1 MDHEN and CDR2 SYDVKM. The ends were cut back, 4 bases at V and 3 bases at J, with 16 bases in the middle. The CDR3 is made up of 15 amino acids. CDR3 sequence (DNA): TGTGCCAGCAGTTCACAGGGAGTGGCGTTCTACGAGCAGTACTTC. The encoded protein is CASSSQGVAFYEQYF.